Described below is a single T cell receptor (beta chain) sequence and its context. Its matching antigen is unknown. This sample was included in a study of identical twins. A universal primer site was added by template switching, and unique molecular identifiers were carried by the cDNA. TCRdb fed the 5' RACE reads into MiXCR, producing one record per CDR3 protein. The sample includes roughly 250,000 distinct CDR3 sequences, over 12% of them seen just once. General study findings and limits: The study reached conclusions through statistical analysis that was cross-sectional, not following the same donors. Among monozygotic twins, out-of-frame TCR alpha sharing exceeded what models predicted.

Sequencing used memory (CD45RO+) T cells sorted from blood. The receptor was isolated from a young woman in good health.

CDR3 in amino acids: CAISEKLTSAYEQYF. Written as DNA, the CDR3 is TGTGCCATCAGTGAGAAGTTGACTAGCGCCTACGAGCAGTACTTC. The genes are TRBV10-3 and TRBJ2-7; 8 nucleotides line up with TRBD2. This CDR3 is 15 amino acids long. Germline CDR1 is ENHRY and CDR2 is SYGVKD. The V segment lost 2 bases and the J segment 2 bases; nucleotides outside the gene matches: 5.